The source of this T cell receptor beta chain is a study of technical replicates of blood from several donors. The germline V gene has CDR1 MDHEN and CDR2 SYDVKM. Trimming cost V 4 bases and J 4 bases, with 8 bases left between them. The CDR3 is made up of 13 amino acids. A few counts support this clone. Assay used: immunoSEQ multiplex PCR; TCRdb lists only in-frame clones, some missing. The sample consists of fewer than 100,000 clones, 89% of them appearing once. Sequenced input: T cells isolated from PBMCs. The gene calls are TRBV28 and TRBJ2-1; D is perhaps TRBD1 (6 bases). This TCR derives from a human donor in good health. The CDR3 coding sequence is TGTGCCAGCAGTTATAGGGGGTACAATGAGCAGTTCTTC. Translation: CASSYRGYNEQFF.